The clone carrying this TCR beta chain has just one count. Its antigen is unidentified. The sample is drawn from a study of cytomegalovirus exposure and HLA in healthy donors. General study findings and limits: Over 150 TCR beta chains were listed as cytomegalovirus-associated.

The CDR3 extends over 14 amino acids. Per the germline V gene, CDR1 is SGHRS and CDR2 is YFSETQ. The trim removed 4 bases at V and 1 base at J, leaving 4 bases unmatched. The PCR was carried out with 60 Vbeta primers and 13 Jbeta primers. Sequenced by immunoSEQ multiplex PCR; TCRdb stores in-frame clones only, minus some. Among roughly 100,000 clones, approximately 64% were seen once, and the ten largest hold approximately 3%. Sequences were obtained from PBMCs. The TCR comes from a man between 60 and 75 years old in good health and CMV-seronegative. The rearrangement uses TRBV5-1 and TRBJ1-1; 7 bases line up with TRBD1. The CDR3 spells CASSEGQRNTEAFF. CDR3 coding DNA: TGCGCCAGCAGCGAGGGACAGCGGAACACTGAAGCTTTCTTT. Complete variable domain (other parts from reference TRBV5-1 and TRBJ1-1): KAGVTQTPRYLIKTRGQQVTLSCSPISGHRSVSWYQQTPGQGLQFLFEYFSETQRNKGNFPGRFSGRQFSNSRSEMNVSTLELGDSALYLCASSEGQRNTEAFFGQGTRLTVV.